The sequence of this TCR beta chain was determined in a study of blood T cell repertoires in COVID-19. Overall study context: Both acute and convalescent COVID-19 samples were obtained from the United States, Italy and Spain. PBMCs, B-cell-depleted T cells, or T cells provided the cDNA or gDNA that made up the material.

This clone was detected a few times. Original processing methods: Reference gene primer amplification in the assay estimated nucleated cell counts. Profiled with immunoSEQ multiplex PCR; TCRdb holds only in-frame clones, not every one. V, J and clone size reflect that table, while D and trimming were determined from the DNA. The sample shows around 320,000 clones, over 75% of them seen only once. CDR3 size: 15 residues. Trimming left V 4 bases short and J 4 bases short, with 17 bases between. Germline-derived CDR1 and CDR2 are SGHDT and YYEEEE. J is TRBJ1-2 and V is TRBV5-6, with D possibly TRBD1 on 5 matching bases. Sequences were obtained from peripheral blood. The origin of this receptor is a human donor in a cohort sampled during active COVID-19. The CDR3 nucleotides read TGTGCCAGCAGCCGTTTGACAGAATCCATCTATGGCTACACCTTC. Its protein product is CASSRLTESIYGYTF.